One sample yielded the 8 T cell receptor beta chains listed below, sequenced in a study of T cell responses to AZD1222 COVID-19 vaccine listed by TCRdb under 2021. Library creation used the immunoSEQ multiplex PCR assay. TCRdb stores this immuneACCESS table with in-frame sequences only. Part of the clones is absent; in the studies checked, under half of the shortfall reflects unresolved V genes, and no reason is known for the rest. In this sample the table shows about 160,000 clones, roughly nine tenths of which occur a single time. The top ten clonotypes cover around 4.4% of the sample. Sample time point, as interpreted from the label and publication: baseline before first vaccination. The sample's treatment or condition label, in plain terms: meningococcal conjugate vaccine given as trial control. The starting material was peripheral blood, obtained on day 0 of MenACWY control vaccination. The receptors come from an adult in good health.

The rearrangement links TRBV11-3 to TRBJ2-6; TRBD1 matches at 7 bases. CDR3 length equals 19 residues. Unmatched junction bases numbered 14, after V lost 4 bases and J lost 2 bases. Germline values: CDR1 SGHNT, CDR2 YENEEA. CDR3 coding DNA: TGTGCCAGCAGCTCCCACCGGGACAGTGGAGGCCCTGGGGCCAACGTCCTGACTTTC. This translates into CASSSHRDSGGPGANVLTF.

The CDR3 protein is CAWKRQGRFTEAFF. The CDR3 DNA follows: TGTGCCTGGAAAAGACAGGGGAGATTCACTGAAGCTTTCTTT. This rearrangement joins TRBV30 to TRBJ1-1, with 8 bases identical to TRBD1. The trim removed 4 bases at V and 4 bases at J, leaving 8 bases unmatched. The germline V gene encodes CDR1 GTSNPN and CDR2 SVGIG (reference sequence). The CDR3 has 14 residues.

The J gene is TRBJ1-1, the V gene TRBV28, with 7 bases lining up with TRBD1. CDR1 and CDR2 (germline): MDHEN, SYDVKM. V was pared by 1 base and J by 4 bases, with 3 bases of the junction left unmatched. The CDR3 is 14 amino acids. CDR3 bases: TGTGCCAGCAGTTTATCGACAGGGTTCACTGAAGCTTTCTTT. Its translation: CASSLSTGFTEAFF.

The V gene is TRBV11-3, the J gene TRBJ2-1; 9 nucleotides line up with TRBD1. The germline CDR1 and CDR2 sequences are SGHNT and YENEEA. This CDR3 has 17 amino acids. Trimming took 1 base from V and 3 from J; bases not matched to a gene: 7. DNA for the CDR3: TGTGCCAGCAGCTTAGTTCCCGGGACAGGGAGCTACAATGAGCAGTTCTTC. Its protein is CASSLVPGTGSYNEQFF.

The V gene is TRBV5-1, the J gene TRBJ1-2; 8 nucleotides align to TRBD1. CDR1 and CDR2 from the germline V gene are SGHRS and YFSETQ. V dropped 3 bases and J dropped 11; count of bases not matched to a gene: 15. The CDR3 sequence is 15 residues long. DNA for the CDR3: TGCGCCAGCAGCTCCGGACAGGGTCAAAATCCACCATACACCTTC. This sequence encodes CASSSGQGQNPPYTF.

J is TRBJ2-1 and V is TRBV4-3, with D perhaps assigned TRBD1 or TRBD2 (5 bases each). The CDR3 is 16 amino acids. V shed 0 bases and J shed 10 bases, with 19 bases lying between them. Germline V gene lookup returns CDR1 LGHNA and CDR2 YSLEER. Here the CDR3 DNA reads TGCGCCAGCAGCCAAGATGGCCGGGACGGGGTTCGAGAGCAGTTCTTC. Translating gives CASSQDGRDGVREQFF.

V gene TRBV7-6 combines with J gene TRBJ2-7; D uncertain. V lost 5 bases and J 3 bases, leaving 8 bases between the germline ends. CDR3 size: 12 residues. Germline CDR1 SGHVS, CDR2 FNYEAQ. CDR3 amino acids: CASSPDFYEQYF. The CDR3 coding sequence is TGTGCCAGCAGCCCCGACTTCTACGAGCAGTACTTC. The whole variable domain, filled in from reference TRBV7-6 and TRBJ2-7, reads GAGVSQSPRYKVTKRGQDVALRCDPISGHVSLYWYRQALGQGPEFLTYFNYEAQQDKSGLPNDRFSAERPEGSISTLTIQRTEQRDSAMYRCASSPDFYEQYFGPGTRLTVT.

CDR3 protein: CASSYGTGDGNTEAFF. As DNA, the CDR3 is TGTGCCAGCAGTTACGGGACAGGGGATGGGAACACTGAAGCTTTCTTT. The V gene is TRBV6-5, the J gene TRBJ1-1; 10 bases agree with TRBD1. The CDR3 sequence is 16 residues long. The germline V gene encodes CDR1 MNHEY and CDR2 SVGAGI. V gave up 2 bases and J gave up 1 base; unmatched junction bases: 4.